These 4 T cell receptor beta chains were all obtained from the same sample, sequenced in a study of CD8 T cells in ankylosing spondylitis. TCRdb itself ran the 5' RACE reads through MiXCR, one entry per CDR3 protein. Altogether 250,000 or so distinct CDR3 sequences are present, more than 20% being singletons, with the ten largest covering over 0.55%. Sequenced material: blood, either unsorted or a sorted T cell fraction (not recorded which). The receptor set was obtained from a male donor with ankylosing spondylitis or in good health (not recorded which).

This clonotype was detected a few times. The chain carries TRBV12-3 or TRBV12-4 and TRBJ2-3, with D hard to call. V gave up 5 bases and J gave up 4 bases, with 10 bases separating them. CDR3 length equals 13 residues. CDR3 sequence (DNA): TGTGCCAGCAGTACCGGACGGGCAGATACGCAGTATTTT. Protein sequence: CASSTGRADTQYF.

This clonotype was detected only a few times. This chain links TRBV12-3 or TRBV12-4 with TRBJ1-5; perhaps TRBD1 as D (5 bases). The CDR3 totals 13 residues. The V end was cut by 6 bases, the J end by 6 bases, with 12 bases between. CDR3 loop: CASRGPGSQPQHF. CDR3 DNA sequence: TGTGCCAGCAGGGGGCCGGGGAGTCAGCCCCAGCATTTT.

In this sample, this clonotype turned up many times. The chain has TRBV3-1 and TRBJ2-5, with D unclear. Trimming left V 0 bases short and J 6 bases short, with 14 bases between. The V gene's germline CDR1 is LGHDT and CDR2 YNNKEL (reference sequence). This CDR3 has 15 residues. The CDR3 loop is CASSQESRILKTQYF. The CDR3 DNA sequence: TGTGCCAGCAGCCAAGAATCCCGGATATTGAAGACCCAGTACTTC.

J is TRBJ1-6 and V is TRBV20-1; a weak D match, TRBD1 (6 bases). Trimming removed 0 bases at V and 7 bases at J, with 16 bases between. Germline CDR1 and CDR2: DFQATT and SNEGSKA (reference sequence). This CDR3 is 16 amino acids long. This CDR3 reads CSARDQGTLTNSPLHF. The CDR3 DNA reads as TGCAGTGCTAGAGATCAGGGGACACTGACAAATTCACCCCTCCACTTT.